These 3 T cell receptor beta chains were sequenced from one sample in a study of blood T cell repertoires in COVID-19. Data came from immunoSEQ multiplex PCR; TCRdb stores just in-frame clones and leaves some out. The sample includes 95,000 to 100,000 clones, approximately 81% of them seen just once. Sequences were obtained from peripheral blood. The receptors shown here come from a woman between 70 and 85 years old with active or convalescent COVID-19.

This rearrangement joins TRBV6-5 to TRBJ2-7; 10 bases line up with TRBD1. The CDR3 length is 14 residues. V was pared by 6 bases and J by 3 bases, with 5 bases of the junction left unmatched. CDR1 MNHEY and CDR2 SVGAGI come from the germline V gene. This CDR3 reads CASSRGQGGYEQYF. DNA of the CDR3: TGTGCCAGCAGCCGCGGACAGGGGGGCTACGAGCAGTACTTC.

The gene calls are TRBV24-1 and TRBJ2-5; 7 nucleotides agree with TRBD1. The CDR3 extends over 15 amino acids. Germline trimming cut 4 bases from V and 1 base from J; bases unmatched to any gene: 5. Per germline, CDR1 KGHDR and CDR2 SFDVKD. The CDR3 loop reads CATSDHGTVQETQYF. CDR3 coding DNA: TGTGCCACCAGTGACCACGGGACAGTCCAAGAGACCCAGTACTTC.

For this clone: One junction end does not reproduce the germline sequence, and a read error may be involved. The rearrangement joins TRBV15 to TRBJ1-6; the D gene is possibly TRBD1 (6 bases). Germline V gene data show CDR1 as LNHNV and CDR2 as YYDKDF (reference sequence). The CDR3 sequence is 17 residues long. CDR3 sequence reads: CATSGEIPTGVNSPLHF. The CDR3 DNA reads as TGTGCCACCAGCGGAGAGATTCCGACAGGAGTTAATTCACCCCTCCACTTT.